This entry concerns a single T cell receptor beta chain. Its antigen is still unknown. The V segment lost 5 bases and the J segment 5 bases; nucleotides outside the gene matches: 6. In germline, CDR1 is SGHTA, CDR2 FQGTGA. CDR3 length: 15 residues. The sample is drawn from a study of long-term antiretroviral therapy in people with HIV. No donor had fewer than one pre-ART PBMC sample or fewer than two post-ART PBMC samples. The immunoSEQ assay was v3.0, run at survey level. Profiled with immunoSEQ multiplex PCR; TCRdb holds only in-frame clones, not every one. This table has tens of thousands of clones, more than 80% appearing once. Study-wide points: HIV repertoires covered narrower CDR3 length ranges than controls did.

Material: unsorted PBMCs, obtained 3.1 years after starting antiretroviral therapy. The sequence came from a woman in her forties or fifties with HIV. The gene calls are TRBV7-3 and TRBJ2-2, with TRBD1 identical over 9 bases. The CDR3 protein is CASSPTGQGTGELFF. The CDR3 bases are TGTGCCAGCAGCCCCACGGGACAGGGAACCGGGGAGCTGTTTTTT. The full variable domain, rest sourced from reference TRBV7-3 and TRBJ2-2, is GAGVSQTPSNKVTEKGKYVELRCDPISGHTALYWYRQSLGQGPEFLIYFQGTGAADDSGLPNDRFFAVRPEGSVSTLKIQRTERGDSAVYLCASSPTGQGTGELFFGEGSRLTVL.